The 30 T cell receptor beta chains below were found in one sample sequenced in a study of blood T cell repertoires in COVID-19. Method: immunoSEQ multiplex PCR; TCRdb's copy keeps in-frame clones and lacks some. The sample records a few hundred thousand clones, around nine tenths being singletons. The sequenced material came from peripheral blood. The receptor source for this set is a woman aged 55-75 years with COVID-19, enrolled during active disease.

V usage is TRBV27 and J usage is TRBJ1-6, with unresolved D. The CDR3 extends over 12 amino acids. Germline-derived CDR1 and CDR2 are MNHEY and SMNVEV (reference sequence). The germline V and J ends were trimmed by 8 bases and 4 bases, with 6 bases remaining between them. In DNA, the CDR3 is TGTGCCAGCGGCCGTTATAATTCACCCCTCCACTTT. This encodes CASGRYNSPLHF.

The chain carries TRBV19 and TRBJ1-1; D is unclear. Germline V lookup: CDR1 LNHDA, CDR2 SQIVND (reference sequence). V was clipped by 5 bases and J by 3 bases, with 16 bases between them. The CDR3 extends over 15 amino acids. The CDR3 protein is CASSRRRGWDTEAFF. CDR3 nucleotides: TGTGCCAGTAGTCGGCGGCGGGGATGGGACACTGAAGCTTTCTTT.

The V and J genes are TRBV9 and TRBJ2-3, with D possibly being TRBD2 (5 bases). From germline, CDR1 is SGDLS and CDR2 YYNGEE. Trimming left V 0 bases short and J 4 bases short, with 6 bases between. This CDR3 is 13 amino acids long. CDR3 protein: CASSVARADTQYF. CDR3 sequence (DNA): TGTGCCAGCAGCGTAGCGAGGGCAGATACGCAGTATTTT.

This clone showed up just once. The rearrangement joins TRBV5-1 to TRBJ2-2, with 8 bases matching TRBD2. This CDR3 is 18 amino acids long. The germline V gene encodes CDR1 SGHRS and CDR2 YFSETQ. The trim removed 0 bases at V and 0 bases at J, leaving 7 bases unmatched. In DNA form, the CDR3 reads TGCGCCAGCAGCTTGGCCCCGGGGGGGACCCCGAACACCGGGGAGCTGTTTTTT. Translation: CASSLAPGGTPNTGELFF.

The chain is built from TRBV9 and TRBJ2-2, with TRBD2 identical over 11 bases. V gave up 1 base and J gave up 0 bases; unmatched junction bases: 5. Germline V gene sequence: CDR1 SGDLS, CDR2 YYNGEE. This CDR3 region has 18 residues. CDR3 coding DNA: TGTGCCAGCAGCGTAACAGGGACTAGCGGCGCGAACACCGGGGAGCTGTTTTTT. It is translated as CASSVTGTSGANTGELFF.

The sample holds one count of this clone. CDR3 nucleotide sequence: TGTGCCAGCAGCCGGGGGCCGGCGGGAGGAAGGACCGGGGAGCTGTTTTTT. It codes for CASSRGPAGGRTGELFF. V usage is TRBV5-4 and J usage is TRBJ2-2; 8 positions agree with TRBD2. V was clipped by 4 bases and J by 5 bases; unmatched bases: 13. Per germline, CDR1 SGHNT and CDR2 YYREEE (reference sequence). The length of the CDR3 is 17 residues. The variable domain in full, with the rest retrieved from reference TRBV5-4 and TRBJ2-2, is ETGVTQSPTHLIKTRGQQVTLRCSSQSGHNTVSWYQQALGQGPQFIFQYYREEENGRGNFPPRFSGLQFPNYSSELNVNALELDDSALYLCASSRGPAGGRTGELFFGEGSRLTVL.

This clone was detected once. The rearrangement links TRBV7-9 to TRBJ2-7, with D possibly TRBD1 on 6 matching bases. Germline loops: CDR1 SEHNR, CDR2 FQNEAQ (reference sequence). V lost 5 bases and J lost 6, with 17 bases in between. CDR3 length: 14 amino acids. CDR3 loop: CASSRTHEQGEQYF. The CDR3, as DNA: TGTGCCAGCAGCCGTACCCACGAACAGGGCGAGCAGTACTTC. The entire variable domain, with the rest obtained from reference TRBV7-9 and TRBJ2-7, is as follows: DTGVSQNPRHKITKRGQNVTFRCDPISEHNRLYWYRQTLGQGPEFLTYFQNEAQLEKSRLLSDRFSAERPKGSFSTLEIQRTEQGDSAMYLCASSRTHEQGEQYFGPGTRLTVT.

This clone was detected a few times. This sequence joins TRBV29-1 and TRBJ2-7, with TRBD2 identical over 9 bases. Trimming cost V 5 bases and J 2 bases; bases outside gene matches: 1. Germline V gene lookup returns CDR1 SQVTM and CDR2 ANQGSEA. The CDR3 length is 12 residues. The CDR3 loop is CSVSSGAYEQYF. The DNA of the CDR3 is TGCAGCGTTTCTAGCGGGGCCTACGAGCAGTACTTC.

The sample holds one count of this clone. V usage is TRBV19 and J usage is TRBJ1-1; the D is unclear. Trimming left V 4 bases short and J 11 bases short, with 17 bases between. Germline lookup yields CDR1 LNHDA and CDR2 SQIVND (reference sequence). The CDR3 runs 13 residues. The CDR3 here is CASSTAPGSRAFF. CDR3 nucleotides: TGTGCCAGTAGTACCGCGCCAGGCAGTCGGGCTTTCTTT.

V and J are TRBV28 and TRBJ2-1; TRBD2 matches at 8 bases. The CDR3 covers 16 residues. Trimming removed 6 bases from V and 0 bases from J; junction bases left unmatched: 7. Germline lookup yields CDR1 MDHEN and CDR2 SYDVKM. CDR3 sequence reads: CASRHLAGSSYNEQFF. In DNA, the CDR3 is TGTGCCAGCAGGCATCTAGCGGGCAGCTCCTACAATGAGCAGTTCTTC.

The chain recombines TRBV6-6 with TRBJ1-1, with D maybe TRBD1 (5 bases). Germline V gene sequence: CDR1 MNHNY, CDR2 SVGAGI (reference sequence). Trimming took 2 bases from V and 3 from J, leaving 13 bases between them. This CDR3 comprises 15 residues. The CDR3 loop reads CASSYGGAWDTEAFF. The CDR3 DNA sequence: TGTGCCAGCAGTTACGGAGGGGCCTGGGACACTGAAGCTTTCTTT.

V gene TRBV27 combines with J gene TRBJ2-2; D might be TRBD1 (5 bases). CDR1 and CDR2 from the germline V gene are MNHEY and SMNVEV (reference sequence). The ends were cut back, 6 bases at V and 5 bases at J, with 13 bases in the middle. This CDR3 comprises 14 residues. CDR3 residues: CASSIQVRTGELFF. CDR3 sequence (DNA): TGTGCCAGCAGCATACAGGTTCGGACCGGGGAGCTGTTTTTT.

The V and J genes are TRBV2 and TRBJ1-4, with unresolved D. There are 15 residues in the CDR3. Germline CDR1 SNHLY, CDR2 FYNNEI. Trimming pared 6 bases from V and 10 bases from J, leaving 21 bases between. The CDR3 coding sequence is TGTGCCAGCAGCGGGATTGCCGGTCGGGTTGGAAAACTGTTTTTT. Amino acid sequence: CASSGIAGRVGKLFF.

This sequence joins TRBV28 and TRBJ1-6; weak D call: TRBD1 (6 bases). The CDR3 loop spans 13 amino acids. Germline V lookup: CDR1 MDHEN, CDR2 SYDVKM. Trimming took off 6 bases at V and 5 bases at J, with 8 bases between the two ends. The DNA for the CDR3 is TGTGCCAGCAGACAGGGTAATAATTCACCCCTCCACTTT. This sequence encodes CASRQGNNSPLHF.

The chain employs TRBV3-1 (or the pseudogene TRBV3-2) and TRBJ1-6; 10 bases map to TRBD1. V lost 5 bases to trimming and J lost 7 bases; unmatched junction nucleotides: 8. Germline-derived CDR1 and CDR2 are LGHDT and YNNKEL (reference sequence). The CDR3 is 16 residues long. CDR3 bases: TGTGCCAGCAGCGGAACTGGGACAGGGGCCAATTCACCCCTCCACTTT. Translation: CASSGTGTGANSPLHF.

V and J are TRBV9 and TRBJ1-3, with TRBD1 identical over 8 bases. Germline V gives CDR1 SGDLS, CDR2 YYNGEE. The CDR3 totals 15 residues. Trimming cost V 3 bases and J 5 bases; bases outside gene matches: 7. The DNA of the CDR3 is TGTGCCAGCAGCGAGGGGGACAGGCTCCGAAACACCATATATTTT. Protein: CASSEGDRLRNTIYF.

The chain employs TRBV29-1 and TRBJ2-7; 7 nucleotides align to TRBD1. This CDR3 is built from 20 residues. With 4 bases clipped from V and 3 bases from J, the junction kept 27 bases outside the gene matches. The germline gives CDR1 SQVTM, CDR2 ANQGSEA. CDR3 nucleotide sequence: TGCAGCGTTGGGGAGTTCGTGACCATCCGGGACCGGGACAGAGACTACGAGCAGTACTTC. It codes for CSVGEFVTIRDRDRDYEQYF.

This clone came up a few times. V and J are TRBV4-3 and TRBJ2-1, with 8 bases identical to TRBD2. The length of the CDR3 is 18 residues. The junction had 15 bases not matched to a gene; V was cut back by 0 bases and J by 8 bases. The V gene's germline CDR1 is LGHNA and CDR2 YSLEER. In DNA, the CDR3 is TGCGCCAGCAGCCAAGAAAGGGACGGGAGGGCCAGAGTGTATGAGCAGTTCTTC. It specifies CASSQERDGRARVYEQFF.

The CDR3 DNA sequence: TGCAGTGCTAGTTCGACTAGCGGGAGGTACCAAGAGACCCAGTACTTC. It codes for CSASSTSGRYQETQYF. V usage is TRBV20-1 and J usage is TRBJ2-5, with 13 positions matching TRBD2. This CDR3 has 16 amino acids. The germline V gene has CDR1 DFQATT and CDR2 SNEGSKA (reference sequence). J lost 0 bases, V lost 3 bases, and 4 bases had no gene match.

This chain joins TRBV5-1 and TRBJ2-1, with 10 bases lining up with TRBD2. Germline V gene data show CDR1 as SGHRS and CDR2 as YFSETQ. The ends lost 4 bases at V and 9 bases at J; junction bases unmatched: 13. This CDR3 region has 16 residues. CDR3 nucleotide sequence: TGCGCCAGCAGCCTCGCCACTAGCGGGATTATCGGTGAGCAGTTCTTC. Residues: CASSLATSGIIGEQFF.

V is TRBV24-1 and J is TRBJ2-5; TRBD1 might be the D (5 bases). In germline, CDR1 is KGHDR, CDR2 SFDVKD. The V gene lost 8 bases and the J gene lost 0 bases, with 12 bases spanning the gap. CDR3 size: 14 residues. The CDR3 loop reads CATNMDIYQETQYF. The CDR3, as DNA: TGTGCCACCAATATGGACATCTACCAAGAGACCCAGTACTTC.

V is TRBV6-1 and J is TRBJ1-1; the D is unclear. CDR3 length equals 14 residues. Germline CDR1 is MNHNS and CDR2 is SASEGT. V was trimmed by 0 bases and J by 1 base, leaving 6 bases between them. The CDR3 region is CASSEAGRNTEAFF. The CDR3 DNA reads TGTGCCAGCAGTGAAGCGGGGAGGAACACTGAAGCTTTCTTT.

The V gene is TRBV7-3, the J gene TRBJ2-2, with TRBD1 matching 7 bases. This CDR3 region has 15 residues. Germline-derived CDR1 and CDR2 are SGHTA and FQGTGA. J was trimmed by 2 bases and V by 7 bases; bases with no gene match: 7. The CDR3 DNA follows: TGTGCCAGCACCCGGGACAGCCTAAACACCGGGGAGCTGTTTTTT. Residues: CASTRDSLNTGELFF. Full variable domain (missing parts from reference TRBV7-3 and TRBJ2-2): GAGVSQTPSNKVTEKGKYVELRCDPISGHTALYWYRQSLGQGPEFLIYFQGTGAADDSGLPNDRFFAVRPEGSVSTLKIQRTERGDSAVYLCASTRDSLNTGELFFGEGSRLTVL.

This chain links TRBV9 with TRBJ2-3; D not resolved. The germline V and J ends were trimmed by 0 bases and 6 bases, with 11 bases remaining between them. The CDR3 covers 14 residues. Germline V gene data show CDR1 as SGDLS and CDR2 as YYNGEE. CDR3 coding DNA: TGTGCCAGCAGCGTAGCTACGCTCTCTGATACGCAGTATTTT. Translation gives CASSVATLSDTQYF.

The V and J genes are TRBV24-1 and TRBJ2-3, with 11 bases lining up with TRBD1. The J segment lost 2 bases and the V segment lost 7 bases, leaving 1 base of the junction unmatched. This CDR3 spans 14 amino acids. The germline gives CDR1 KGHDR, CDR2 SFDVKD. The chain's CDR3 is CATSGQGATDTQYF. CDR3 DNA: TGTGCCACCAGCGGACAGGGGGCCACAGATACGCAGTATTTT.

The chain couples TRBV20-1 to TRBJ2-5; no clear D gene. Trimming removed 3 bases from V and 5 bases from J, with 10 bases in between. This CDR3 region has 12 residues. Germline CDR1 is DFQATT and CDR2 is SNEGSKA (reference sequence). The CDR3 DNA reads as TGCAGTGCTAGTATCAGGTCGGAGACCCAGTACTTC. Residues: CSASIRSETQYF.

V gene TRBV2 combines with J gene TRBJ1-6; 10 bases are a match to TRBD1. Germline CDR1 reads SNHLY; CDR2 reads FYNNEI. J gave up 15 bases and V 6 bases, and 11 bases lay outside the gene matches. CDR3 length equals 14 residues. The CDR3 here is CASSPGTGDRSLHF. CDR3 sequence (DNA): TGTGCCAGCAGCCCCGGGACAGGGGATAGGAGCCTCCACTTT.

This chain uses TRBV19 with TRBJ2-2; 8 nucleotides line up with TRBD2. Trimming took 4 bases from V and 7 from J; bases not matched to a gene: 5. Germline loops: CDR1 LNHDA, CDR2 SQIVND (reference sequence). The CDR3 runs to 14 residues. The CDR3 nucleotides are TGTGCCAGTAGTAATGCGGGAGGCGGCGGGGAGCTGTTTTTT. Its protein is CASSNAGGGGELFF.

The V and J genes are TRBV6-6 and TRBJ2-2; a weak D match, TRBD2 (5 bases). The length of the CDR3 is 13 residues. Trimming took off 2 bases at V and 6 bases at J, with 7 bases between the two ends. From germline, CDR1 is MNHNY and CDR2 SVGAGI (reference sequence). The CDR3 region has the DNA TGTGCCAGCAGTTACCGGGGAGCCGGGGAGCTGTTTTTT. Protein sequence: CASSYRGAGELFF.

The rearrangement uses TRBV19 and TRBJ1-2; 10 nucleotides line up with TRBD1. V trimming: 6 bases; J trimming: 5 bases; junction bases outside the gene matches: 3. The CDR3 contains 13 residues. CDR1 is LNHDA and CDR2 is SQIVND in the germline V gene (reference sequence). The CDR3, as DNA: TGTGCCAGTAGGACAGGGGGCATGTATGGCTACACCTTC. Amino acids: CASRTGGMYGYTF.